This TCR beta chain was captured by sequencing in a study of Graves' ophthalmopathy and Graves' hyperthyroidism. Study overall: The stable label applied to hyperthyroidism with no ophthalmopathy within 18 months of follow-up.

Investigators amplified TCR beta CDR3 regions from RNA transcripts. An initial RT-PCR round employing HTBI primers preceded a second-round multiplex PCR. Each CDR3 protein is one row after TCRdb ran MiXCR on the multiplex PCR reads. The sample has over a million distinct CDR3 sequences, around a third seen once. This clonotype was seen a single time. Per germline, CDR1 DFQATT and CDR2 SNEGSKA (reference sequence). Trimming pared 1 base from V and 3 bases from J, leaving 10 bases between. This CDR3 spans 14 amino acids. The V call is TRBV20-1, the J call TRBJ1-5, with D perhaps matching TRBD1 (5 bases). This sequence originates from an adult man with Graves' hyperthyroidism. Source material: peripheral blood or thyroid tissue (not recorded which). CDR3 coding DNA: TGCAGTGCTAGAGGCACCGGGACCAATCAGCCCCAGCATTTT. Translation gives CSARGTGTNQPQHF.